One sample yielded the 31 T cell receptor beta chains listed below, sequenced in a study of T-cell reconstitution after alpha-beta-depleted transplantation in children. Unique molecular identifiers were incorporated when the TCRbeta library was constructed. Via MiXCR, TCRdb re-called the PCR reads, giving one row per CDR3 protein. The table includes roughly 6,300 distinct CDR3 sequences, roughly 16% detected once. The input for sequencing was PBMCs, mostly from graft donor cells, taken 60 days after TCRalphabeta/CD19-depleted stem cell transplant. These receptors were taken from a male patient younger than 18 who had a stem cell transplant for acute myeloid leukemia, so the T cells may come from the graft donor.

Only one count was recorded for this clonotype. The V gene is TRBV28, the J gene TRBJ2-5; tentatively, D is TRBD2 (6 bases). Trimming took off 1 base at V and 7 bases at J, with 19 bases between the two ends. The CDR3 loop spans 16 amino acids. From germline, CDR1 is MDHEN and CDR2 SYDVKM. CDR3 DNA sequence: TGTGCCAGCAGTTTATCCCCTAGCGCGAGCCTTAGGACCCAGTACTTC. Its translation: CASSLSPSASLRTQYF.

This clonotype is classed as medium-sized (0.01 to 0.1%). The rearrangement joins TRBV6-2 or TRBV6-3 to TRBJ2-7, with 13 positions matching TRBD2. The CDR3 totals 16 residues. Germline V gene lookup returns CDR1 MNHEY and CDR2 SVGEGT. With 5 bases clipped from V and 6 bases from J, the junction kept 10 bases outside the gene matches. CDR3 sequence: CASSRAGLAGASEQYF. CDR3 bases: TGTGCCAGCAGTCGCGCCGGACTAGCGGGAGCTTCCGAGCAGTACTTC.

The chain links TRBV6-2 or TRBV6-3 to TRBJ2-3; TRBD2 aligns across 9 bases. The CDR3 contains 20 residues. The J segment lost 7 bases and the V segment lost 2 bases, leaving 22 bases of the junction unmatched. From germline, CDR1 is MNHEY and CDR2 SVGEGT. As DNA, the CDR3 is TGTGCCAGCAGTTACCCTCCATCCGGGACTAGCCGGAGGGGTTCCTATACGCAGTATTTT. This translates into CASSYPPSGTSRRGSYTQYF.

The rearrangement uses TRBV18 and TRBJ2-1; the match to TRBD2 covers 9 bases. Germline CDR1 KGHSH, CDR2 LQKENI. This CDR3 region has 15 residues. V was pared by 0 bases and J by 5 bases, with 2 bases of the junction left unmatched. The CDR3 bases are TGTGCCAGCTCACCACCGGGCGGGAGGGACAATGAGCAGTTCTTC. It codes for CASSPPGGRDNEQFF.

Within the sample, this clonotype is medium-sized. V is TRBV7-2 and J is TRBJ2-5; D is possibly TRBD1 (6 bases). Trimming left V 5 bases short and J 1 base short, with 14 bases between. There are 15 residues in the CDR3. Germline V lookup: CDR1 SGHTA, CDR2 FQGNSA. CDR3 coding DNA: TGTGCCAGCAGCCCTCCAGGGGTCCTCCAAGAGACCCAGTACTTC. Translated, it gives CASSPPGVLQETQYF.

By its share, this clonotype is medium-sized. The CDR3 here is CSAIVLAGGPYNEQFF. CDR3 coding DNA: TGCAGTGCTATAGTCTTAGCGGGAGGGCCCTACAATGAGCAGTTCTTC. V gene TRBV20-1 combines with J gene TRBJ2-1; 11 bases are a match to TRBD2. Germline CDR1 is DFQATT and CDR2 is SNEGSKA (reference sequence). V lost 4 bases to trimming and J lost 2 bases; unmatched junction nucleotides: 7. The CDR3 covers 16 residues.

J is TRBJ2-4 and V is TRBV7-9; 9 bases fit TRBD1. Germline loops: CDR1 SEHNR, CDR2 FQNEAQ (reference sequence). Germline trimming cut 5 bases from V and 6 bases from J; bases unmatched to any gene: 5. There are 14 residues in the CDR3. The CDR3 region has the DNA TGTGCCAGCAGCCCCGGACAGGGGTTAAACATTCAGTACTTC. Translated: CASSPGQGLNIQYF.

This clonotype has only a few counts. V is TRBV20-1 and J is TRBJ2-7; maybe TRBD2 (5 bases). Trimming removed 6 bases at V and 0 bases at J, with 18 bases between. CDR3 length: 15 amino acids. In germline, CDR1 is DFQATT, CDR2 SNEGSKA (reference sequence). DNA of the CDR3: TGCAGTGCGGGTGTTTTTGCGGGTACCTCCTACGAGCAGTACTTC. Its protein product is CSAGVFAGTSYEQYF.

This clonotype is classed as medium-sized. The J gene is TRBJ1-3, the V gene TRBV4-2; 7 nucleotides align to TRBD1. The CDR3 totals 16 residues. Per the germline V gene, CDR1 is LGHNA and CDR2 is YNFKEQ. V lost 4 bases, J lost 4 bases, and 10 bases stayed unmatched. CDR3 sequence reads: CASSPRATGDGNTIYF. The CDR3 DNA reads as TGTGCCAGCAGCCCACGAGCTACAGGGGACGGAAACACCATATATTTT.

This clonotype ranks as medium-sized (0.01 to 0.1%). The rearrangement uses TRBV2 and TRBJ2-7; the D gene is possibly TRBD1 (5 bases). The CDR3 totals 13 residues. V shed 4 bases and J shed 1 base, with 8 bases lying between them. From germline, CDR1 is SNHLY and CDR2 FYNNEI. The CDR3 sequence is CASSVTGSYEQYF. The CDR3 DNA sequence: TGTGCCAGCAGTGTCACAGGATCCTACGAGCAGTACTTC.

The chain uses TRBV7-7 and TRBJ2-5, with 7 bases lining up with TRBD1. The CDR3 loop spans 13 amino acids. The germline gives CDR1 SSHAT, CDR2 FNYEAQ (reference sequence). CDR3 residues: CASSWGQQETQYF. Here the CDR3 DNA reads TGTGCTAGCTCGTGGGGACAGCAAGAGACCCAGTACTTC.

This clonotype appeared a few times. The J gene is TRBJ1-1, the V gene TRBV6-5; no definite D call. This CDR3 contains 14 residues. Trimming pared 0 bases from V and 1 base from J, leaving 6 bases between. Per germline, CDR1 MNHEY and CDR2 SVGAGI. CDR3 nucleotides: TGTGCCAGCAGTTACTCTACCGCGAACACTGAAGCTTTCTTT. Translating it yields CASSYSTANTEAFF.

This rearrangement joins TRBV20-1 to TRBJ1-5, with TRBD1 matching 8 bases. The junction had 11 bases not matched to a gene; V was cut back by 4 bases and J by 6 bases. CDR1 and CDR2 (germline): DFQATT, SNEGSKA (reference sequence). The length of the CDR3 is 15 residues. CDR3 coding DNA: TGCAGTGCTATGGGCAGGGGGCGCAACGGTCAGCCCCAGCATTTT. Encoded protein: CSAMGRGRNGQPQHF.

The CDR3 nucleotides read TGTGCCAGCAGTCGGACACACGGAGCCAAAAACATTCAGTACTTC. This gives the protein CASSRTHGAKNIQYF. The gene calls are TRBV28 and TRBJ2-4; the D gene is possibly TRBD1 (5 bases). CDR1 and CDR2 (germline): MDHEN, SYDVKM. V lost 5 bases and J 0 bases, leaving 11 bases between the germline ends. The CDR3 contains 15 residues.

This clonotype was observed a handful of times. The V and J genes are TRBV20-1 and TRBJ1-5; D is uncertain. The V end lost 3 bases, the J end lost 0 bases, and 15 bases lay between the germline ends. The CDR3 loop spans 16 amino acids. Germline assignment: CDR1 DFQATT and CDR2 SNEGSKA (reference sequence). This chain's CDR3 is CSASTQTRNSNQPQHF. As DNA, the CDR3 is TGCAGTGCTAGTACACAGACACGAAATAGCAATCAGCCCCAGCATTTT.

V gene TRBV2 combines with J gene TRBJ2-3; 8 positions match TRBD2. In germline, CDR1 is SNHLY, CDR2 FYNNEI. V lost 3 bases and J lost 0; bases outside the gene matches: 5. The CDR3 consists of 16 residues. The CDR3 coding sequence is TGTGCCAGCAGTGAGGCTAGCGGGCCTAGCACAGATACGCAGTATTTT. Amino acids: CASSEASGPSTDTQYF. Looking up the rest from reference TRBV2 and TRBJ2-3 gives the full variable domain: EPEVTQTPSHQVTQMGQEVILRCVPISNHLYFYWYRQILGQKVEFLVSFYNNEISEKSEIFDDQFSVERPDGSNFTLKIRSTKLEDSAMYFCASSEASGPSTDTQYFGPGTRLTVL.

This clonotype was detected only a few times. CDR3 sequence (DNA): TGTGCCAGCCGTCAGGGAAGCCAAGCTTTCTTT. It translates to CASRQGSQAFF. This rearrangement joins TRBV19 to TRBJ1-1; a weak D match, TRBD1 (5 bases). V gave up 9 bases and J gave up 9 bases, with 14 bases separating them. The length of the CDR3 is 11 residues. Germline V gives CDR1 LNHDA, CDR2 SQIVND (reference sequence). The full variable domain, in which reference TRBV19 and TRBJ1-1 provide the parts outside the CDR3, is DGGITQSPKYLFRKEGQNVTLSCEQNLNHDAMYWYRQDPGQGLRLIYYSQIVNDFQKGDIAEGYSVSREKKESFPLTVTSAQKNPTAFYLCASRQGSQAFFGQGTRLTVV.

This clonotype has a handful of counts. The CDR3 nucleotides are TGTGCCAGCAGCTTAGAGTCGGGAGAGCAGTTCTTC. Protein sequence: CASSLESGEQFF. This chain connects TRBV11-2 to TRBJ2-1; the D gene is possibly TRBD2 (5 bases). V lost 0 bases and J 10 bases, leaving 7 bases between the germline ends. The germline CDR1 and CDR2 sequences are SGHAT and FQNNGV. The CDR3 runs 12 residues.

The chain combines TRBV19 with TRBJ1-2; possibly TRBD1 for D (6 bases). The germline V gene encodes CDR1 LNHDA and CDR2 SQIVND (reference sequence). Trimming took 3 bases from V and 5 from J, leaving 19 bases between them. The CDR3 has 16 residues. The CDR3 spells CASSILLRTADYGYTF. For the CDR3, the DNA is TGTGCCAGTAGTATCCTACTACGGACAGCCGATTATGGCTACACCTTC. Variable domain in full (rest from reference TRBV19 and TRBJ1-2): DGGITQSPKYLFRKEGQNVTLSCEQNLNHDAMYWYRQDPGQGLRLIYYSQIVNDFQKGDIAEGYSVSREKKESFPLTVTSAQKNPTAFYLCASSILLRTADYGYTFGSGTRLTVV.

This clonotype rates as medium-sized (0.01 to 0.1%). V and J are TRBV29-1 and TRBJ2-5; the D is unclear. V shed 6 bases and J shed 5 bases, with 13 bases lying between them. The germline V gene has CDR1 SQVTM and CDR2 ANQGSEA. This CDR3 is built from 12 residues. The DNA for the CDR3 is TGCAGCGTCCCTTTCGATCTGGAGACCCAGTACTTC. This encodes CSVPFDLETQYF.

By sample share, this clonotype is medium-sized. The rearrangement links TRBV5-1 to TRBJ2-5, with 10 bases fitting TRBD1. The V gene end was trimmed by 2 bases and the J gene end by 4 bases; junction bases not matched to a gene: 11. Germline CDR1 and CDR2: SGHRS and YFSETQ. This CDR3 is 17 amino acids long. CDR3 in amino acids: CASSFPGTGVVTETQYF. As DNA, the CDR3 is TGCGCCAGCAGCTTCCCCGGGACAGGGGTGGTTACAGAGACCCAGTACTTC.

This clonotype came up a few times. The CDR3, as DNA: TGTGCCAGCAGTGTCCTCCCTCTAGCAGCGAAGGGGGGCAATGAGCAGTTCTTC. It translates to CASSVLPLAAKGGNEQFF. This chain connects TRBV27 to TRBJ2-1; D is possibly TRBD1 or TRBD2 (6 bases each). The CDR3 is 18 amino acids. The germline gives CDR1 MNHEY, CDR2 SMNVEV (reference sequence). V lost 5 bases, J lost 6 bases, and 26 bases lay in between.

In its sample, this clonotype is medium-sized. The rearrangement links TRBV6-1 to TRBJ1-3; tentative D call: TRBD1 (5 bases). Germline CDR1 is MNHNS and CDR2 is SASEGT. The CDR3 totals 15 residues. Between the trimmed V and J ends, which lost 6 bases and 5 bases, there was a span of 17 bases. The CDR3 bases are TGTGCCAGCAGCCAGCGCGGGGGTGGAAGAAACACCATATATTTT. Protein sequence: CASSQRGGGRNTIYF.

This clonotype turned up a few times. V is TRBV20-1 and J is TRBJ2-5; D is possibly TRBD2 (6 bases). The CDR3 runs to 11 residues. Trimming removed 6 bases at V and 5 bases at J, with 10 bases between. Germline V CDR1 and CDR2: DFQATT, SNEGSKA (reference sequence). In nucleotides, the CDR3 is TGCAGTGCGGACTACGGGGAGACCCAGTACTTC. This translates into CSADYGETQYF.

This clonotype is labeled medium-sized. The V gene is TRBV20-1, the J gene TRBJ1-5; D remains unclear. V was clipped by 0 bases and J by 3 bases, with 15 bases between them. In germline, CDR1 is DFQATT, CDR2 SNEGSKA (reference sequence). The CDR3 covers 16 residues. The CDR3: CSARDRRRTNNQPQHF. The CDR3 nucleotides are TGCAGTGCTAGAGATCGGAGAAGGACCAACAATCAGCCCCAGCATTTT.

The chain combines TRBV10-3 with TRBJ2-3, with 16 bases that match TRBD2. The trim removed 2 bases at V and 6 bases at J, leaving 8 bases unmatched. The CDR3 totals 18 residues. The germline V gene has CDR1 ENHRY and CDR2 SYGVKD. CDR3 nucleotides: TGTGCCATCAGTGAGACACCGGGACTAGCGGGAGGGTTGGATACGCAGTATTTT. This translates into CAISETPGLAGGLDTQYF.

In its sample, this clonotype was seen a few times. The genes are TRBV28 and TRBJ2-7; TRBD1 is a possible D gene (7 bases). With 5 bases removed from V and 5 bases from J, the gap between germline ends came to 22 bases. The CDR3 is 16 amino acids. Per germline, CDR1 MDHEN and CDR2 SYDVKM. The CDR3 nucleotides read TGTGCCAGCAGTGCAACCGCAGGGGGGCTGGGGAACGAGCAGTACTTC. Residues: CASSATAGGLGNEQYF.

CDR3 sequence (DNA): TGCAGTCCCCCCGGACAGGACAGGGTTGGCTACACCTTC. It encodes CSPPGQDRVGYTF. The chain links TRBV20-1 to TRBJ1-2; 8 bases are a match to TRBD1. CDR1 and CDR2 (germline): DFQATT, SNEGSKA (reference sequence). V shed 8 bases, J shed 7 bases, and the junction held 12 bases outside the gene matches. The CDR3 is 13 residues long.

This chain's CDR3 is CASSLIGATQETQYF. CDR3 nucleotides: TGTGCCAGCAGCTTGATAGGGGCTACACAAGAGACCCAGTACTTC. The chain uses TRBV7-2 and TRBJ2-5, with D perhaps matching TRBD1 (5 bases). Germline loops: CDR1 SGHTA, CDR2 FQGNSA. With 3 bases removed from V and 2 bases from J, the gap between germline ends came to 13 bases. The length of the CDR3 is 15 residues. The variable domain in full, with the rest retrieved from reference TRBV7-2 and TRBJ2-5, is GAGVSQSPSNKVTEKGKDVELRCDPISGHTALYWYRQSLGQGLEFLIYFQGNSAPDKSGLPSDRFSAERTGGSVSTLTIQRTQQEDSAVYLCASSLIGATQETQYFGPGTRLLVL.

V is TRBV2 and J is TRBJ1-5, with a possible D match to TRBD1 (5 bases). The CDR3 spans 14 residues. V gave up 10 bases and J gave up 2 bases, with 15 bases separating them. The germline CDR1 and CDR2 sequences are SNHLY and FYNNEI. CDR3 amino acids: CATKRGEGNQPQHF. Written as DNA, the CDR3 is TGTGCCACCAAGCGGGGGGAGGGCAATCAGCCCCAGCATTTT.

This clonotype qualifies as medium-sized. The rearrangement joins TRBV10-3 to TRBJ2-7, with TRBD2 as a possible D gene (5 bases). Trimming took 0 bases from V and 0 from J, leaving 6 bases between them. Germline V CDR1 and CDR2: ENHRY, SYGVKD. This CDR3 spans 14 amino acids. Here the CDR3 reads CAISESRGSYEQYF. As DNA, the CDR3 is TGTGCCATCAGTGAGTCTCGGGGCTCCTACGAGCAGTACTTC.